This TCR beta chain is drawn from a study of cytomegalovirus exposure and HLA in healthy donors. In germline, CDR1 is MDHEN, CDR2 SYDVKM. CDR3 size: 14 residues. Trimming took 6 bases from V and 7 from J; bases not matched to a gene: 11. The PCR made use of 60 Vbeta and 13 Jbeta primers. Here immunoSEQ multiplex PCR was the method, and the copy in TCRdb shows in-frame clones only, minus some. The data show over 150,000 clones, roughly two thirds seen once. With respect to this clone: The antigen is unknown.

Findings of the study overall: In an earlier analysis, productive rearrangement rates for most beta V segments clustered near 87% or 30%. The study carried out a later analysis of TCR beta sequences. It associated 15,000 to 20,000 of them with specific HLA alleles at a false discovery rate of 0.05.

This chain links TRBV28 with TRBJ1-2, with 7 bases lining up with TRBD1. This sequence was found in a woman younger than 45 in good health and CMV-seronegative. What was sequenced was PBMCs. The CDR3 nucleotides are TGTGCCAGCAGGCCAGGGCCCCAGGGGGTTGGCTACACCTTC. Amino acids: CASRPGPQGVGYTF.